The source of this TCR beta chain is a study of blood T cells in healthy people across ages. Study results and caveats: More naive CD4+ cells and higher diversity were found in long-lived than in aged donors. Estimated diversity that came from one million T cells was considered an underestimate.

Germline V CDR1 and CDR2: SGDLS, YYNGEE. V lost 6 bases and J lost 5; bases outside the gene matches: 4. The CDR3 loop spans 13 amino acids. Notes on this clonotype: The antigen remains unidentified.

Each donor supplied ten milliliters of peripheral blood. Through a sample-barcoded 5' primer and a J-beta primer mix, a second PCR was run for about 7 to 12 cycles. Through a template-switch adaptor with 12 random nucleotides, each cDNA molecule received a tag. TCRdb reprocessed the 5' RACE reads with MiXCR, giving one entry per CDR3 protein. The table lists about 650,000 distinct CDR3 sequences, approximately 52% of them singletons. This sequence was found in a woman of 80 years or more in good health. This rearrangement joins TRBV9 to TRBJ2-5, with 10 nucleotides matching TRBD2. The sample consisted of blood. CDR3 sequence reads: CASTDSGGETQYF. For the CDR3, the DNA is TGTGCCAGCACTGATAGCGGGGGGGAGACCCAGTACTTC.